Shown below are 10 T cell receptor beta chains from a single sample sequenced in a study of blood T cells in healthy people across ages. Sample-barcoded 5' priming and a J-beta primer mix drove a second PCR of roughly 6 to 12 cycles. Each CDR3 protein is one row after TCRdb ran MiXCR on the 5' RACE reads. The sample has about 760,000 distinct CDR3 sequences, roughly 25% seen once. The same data also went into a second study, on T cells of mothers and their children.

The sample comprised blood. These receptors were taken from a boy younger than 18 in good health.

This clonotype was seen a handful of times. DNA for the CDR3: TGTGCCAGCAAATCAGTGGATAGCGGGAGTGAGACCCAGTACTTC. It specifies CASKSVDSGSETQYF. The chain has TRBV28 and TRBJ2-5, with TRBD2 identical over 9 bases. Germline CDR1 is MDHEN and CDR2 is SYDVKM. The CDR3 is 15 amino acids. J was trimmed by 5 bases and V by 7 bases; bases with no gene match: 11. The entire variable domain, with the rest obtained from reference TRBV28 and TRBJ2-5, is as follows: DVKVTQSSRYLVKRTGEKVFLECVQDMDHENMFWYRQDPGLGLRLIYFSYDVKMKEKGDIPEGYSVSREKKERFSLILESASTNQTSMYLCASKSVDSGSETQYFGPGTRLLVL.

The table lists this clonotype with a few counts. The genes are TRBV3-1 and TRBJ2-5; tentative D call: TRBD1 (6 bases). CDR1 is LGHDT, CDR2 YNNKEL, per germline (reference sequence). The V gene lost 0 bases and the J gene lost 5 bases, with 16 bases spanning the gap. The CDR3 contains 16 residues. In nucleotides, the CDR3 is TGTGCCAGCAGCCAAGATCGCCCACAGGGCTCGGAGACCCAGTACTTC. Its translation: CASSQDRPQGSETQYF.

This clonotype was counted once. Compared with germline, one end of the junction differs, possibly owing to a read error. J is TRBJ2-3 and V is TRBV9; TRBD1 or TRBD2 may be the D gene (6 bases each). The CDR3 sequence is 15 residues long. Germline CDR1 SGDLS, CDR2 YYNGEE. The CDR3 loop reads CASSGTRGPTDTQYF. The DNA for the CDR3 is TGTGCCAGTAGCGGTACCAGGGGACCCACAGATACGCAGTATTTT.

This clonotype was found a few times. The gene calls are TRBV12-3 or TRBV12-4 and TRBJ2-4; weak D call: TRBD2 (6 bases). Trimming shortened V by 7 bases and J by 12 bases, and 16 bases separated the two germline ends. The CDR3 length is 12 residues. This CDR3 is CASTFDGGDQYF. DNA of the CDR3: TGTGCCAGCACTTTCGACGGAGGGGATCAGTACTTC.

This clonotype was counted between two and nine times. This chain connects TRBV11-2 to TRBJ2-3; tentatively, D is TRBD2 (6 bases). This CDR3 has 13 amino acids. Germline V lookup: CDR1 SGHAT, CDR2 FQNNGV. The ends were cut back, 8 bases at V and 5 bases at J, with 14 bases in the middle. CDR3 coding DNA: TGTGCCAGCCACCGCATCGGGGGAGATACGCAGTATTTT. Residues: CASHRIGGDTQYF.

The V and J genes are TRBV2 and TRBJ2-5, with 7 positions matching TRBD1. The end of the DNA fits TRBJ2-7 better, so the J call may be wrong. The CDR3 spans 15 residues. Germline lookup yields CDR1 SNHLY and CDR2 FYNNEI. The CDR3 is CASSEAPGQSYEQYF. The CDR3 DNA sequence: TGTGCCAGCAGTGAAGCTCCGGGACAGAGTTACGAGCAGTACTTC.

The chain couples TRBV7-9 to TRBJ2-7; D ambiguous. Deletions cut 6 bases from V and 3 bases from J, with 15 bases between. The CDR3 has 14 residues. Germline V gene data show CDR1 as SEHNR and CDR2 as FQNEAQ (reference sequence). The chain's CDR3 is CASSLDGSHYEQYF. In DNA, the CDR3 is TGTGCCAGCAGTTTGGACGGAAGCCACTACGAGCAGTACTTC. Complete variable domain (other parts from reference TRBV7-9 and TRBJ2-7): DTGVSQNPRHKITKRGQNVTFRCDPISEHNRLYWYRQTLGQGPEFLTYFQNEAQLEKSRLLSDRFSAERPKGSFSTLEIQRTEQGDSAMYLCASSLDGSHYEQYFGPGTRLTVT.

This clonotype was seen more than once but under ten times. The CDR3 sequence is CASSQDLAVMKLFF. The CDR3 DNA sequence: TGCGCCAGCAGCCAAGATCTTGCCGTTATGAAACTGTTTTTT. This chain uses TRBV4-1 with TRBJ1-4; D remains unclear. The CDR3 totals 14 residues. The germline V gene encodes CDR1 MGHRA and CDR2 YSYEKL. V was trimmed by 0 bases and J by 11 bases, leaving 13 bases between them.

This chain uses TRBV6-6 with TRBJ2-5, with D tentatively TRBD1 or TRBD2 (6 bases each). Trimming cost V 1 base and J 0 bases, with 12 bases left between them. CDR3 length: 16 residues. CDR1 and CDR2 (germline): MNHNY, SVGAGI (reference sequence). The CDR3 here is CASSYFGGRDQETQYF. In DNA, the CDR3 is TGTGCCAGCAGTTACTTCGGGGGCCGGGACCAAGAGACCCAGTACTTC.

This clonotype was seen more than once but under ten times. V and J are TRBV5-1 and TRBJ2-3; the match to TRBD2 covers 9 bases. There are 15 residues in the CDR3. The V and J ends lost 0 bases and 3 bases, in that order; junction bases with no gene match: 2. Germline CDR1 reads SGHRS; CDR2 reads YFSETQ. The CDR3: CASSLASGVTDTQYF. DNA for the CDR3: TGCGCCAGCAGCTTGGCTAGCGGGGTAACAGATACGCAGTATTTT.